This passage covers 27 T cell receptor beta chains from one sample sequenced in a study of Graves' ophthalmopathy and Graves' hyperthyroidism. For repertoire sequencing, the TCR beta CDR3 regions were amplified from RNA transcripts. HTBI primers served in a first-round RT-PCR, which a second-round multiplex PCR followed. TCRdb fed the multiplex PCR reads into MiXCR, producing one record per CDR3 protein. The sample has some 39,000 distinct CDR3 sequences; approximately 46% are singletons. Input material: peripheral blood. These receptors all come from an adult woman with stable Graves' hyperthyroidism.

As to this clonotype: The CDR3 ends on some other residue instead of the conserved phenylalanine or tryptophan, so this is likely a read error. J is TRBJ2-3 and V is TRBV7-6; D not resolved. There are 14 residues in the CDR3. In germline, CDR1 is SGHVS, CDR2 FNYEAQ. The CDR3 reads CAGSLGPGGDTQYL. The CDR3 region has the DNA TGTGCCGGCAGCTTAGGGCCAGGTGGAGATACGCAGTATCTT.

As to this clonotype: This sequence may be a read error, since a much larger clone differs from it by one base. CDR3 in amino acids: CASSARPDSFHGYAF. CDR3 coding DNA: TGTGCCAGCAGTGCAAGGCCCGACAGCTTCCATGGCTACGCCTTC. The chain couples TRBV27 to TRBJ1-2, with a tentative D call TRBD1 (5 bases). CDR1 MNHEY and CDR2 SMNVEV come from the germline V gene (reference sequence). CDR3 size: 15 residues.

The chain links TRBV20-1 to TRBJ2-7; 8 nucleotides align to TRBD1. The CDR3 consists of 13 residues. Trimming removed 2 bases from V and 6 bases from J; junction bases left unmatched: 6. From germline, CDR1 is DFQATT and CDR2 SNEGSKA (reference sequence). In nucleotides, the CDR3 is TGCAGTGCTAGACCCGACAGGGGCGGCGAGCAGTACTTC. It encodes CSARPDRGGEQYF.

Comment on this clonotype: No conserved phenylalanine or tryptophan is present at the end of the CDR3, so a read error is the likely explanation. The chain joins TRBV19 to TRBJ1-2; the D gene is possibly TRBD1 (6 bases). This CDR3 has 14 residues. Germline-derived CDR1 and CDR2 are LNHDA and SQIVND (reference sequence). CDR3 region: CASSETGHYYDYTS. The CDR3, as DNA: TGCGCCAGTAGTGAAACGGGACACTACTATGACTACACCTCC.

This sequence joins TRBV3-1 and TRBJ2-2; tentative D call: TRBD2 (6 bases). Trimming pared 3 bases from V and 1 base from J, leaving 9 bases between. There are 15 residues in the CDR3. Per the germline V gene, CDR1 is LGHDT and CDR2 is YNNKEL (reference sequence). The CDR3 bases are TGTGCCAGCAGCCATGCGGGACTGAACACCGGGGAGCTGTTTTTT. It translates to CASSHAGLNTGELFF.

For this clonotype: The junction departs from germline at one end; a sequencing error may be responsible. The chain has TRBV7-3 and TRBJ2-7; D is unresolved. CDR3 length equals 12 residues. The V gene's germline CDR1 is SGHTA and CDR2 FQGTGA. This CDR3 is CVSSPNSYEQYF. CDR3 nucleotides: TGCGTCAGCAGCCCCAATTCCTACGAGCAGTACTTC.

In DNA form, the CDR3 reads TGTGCCAGCAGGGGGGTGAGACAGCCCCAGTACTTC. This gives the protein CASRGVRQPQYF. The chain uses TRBV19 and TRBJ2-5, with TRBD1 as a possible D gene (7 bases). The CDR3 runs 12 residues. The V end lost 9 bases, the J end lost 9 bases, and 17 bases lay between the germline ends. Germline V gene sequence: CDR1 LNHDA, CDR2 SQIVND (reference sequence). Using reference TRBV19 and TRBJ2-5 for the parts outside the CDR3, the full variable domain is DGGITQSPKYLFRKEGQNVTLSCEQNLNHDAMYWYRQDPGQGLRLIYYSQIVNDFQKGDIAEGYSVSREKKESFPLTVTSAQKNPTAFYLCASRGVRQPQYFGPGTRLLVL.

In its sample, this clonotype was seen once. The chain carries TRBV10-3 and TRBJ2-5; TRBD2 matches 14 bases. The CDR3 loop spans 17 amino acids. The trim removed 0 bases at V and 4 bases at J, leaving 4 bases unmatched. Germline assignment: CDR1 ENHRY and CDR2 SYGVKD. The CDR3 DNA follows: TGTGCCATCAGTGAGTCGACTAGCGGGAGGGGTCGAGAGACCCAGTACTTC. Protein sequence: CAISESTSGRGRETQYF.

This clonotype was observed at least ten times. This chain connects TRBV19 to TRBJ2-3, with 10 bases lining up with TRBD2. The CDR3 length is 12 residues. After removal of 8 bases from V and 5 bases from J, the junction contained 1 base not matched to a gene. CDR1 is LNHDA and CDR2 is SQIVND in the germline V gene (reference sequence). CDR3 protein: CASGTSVDTQYF. The CDR3, as DNA: TGTGCCAGTGGGACTAGCGTAGATACGCAGTATTTT.

This clonotype turned up a few times. The rearrangement joins TRBV29-1 to TRBJ1-2; D uncertain. Deletions cut 8 bases from V and 8 bases from J, with 18 bases between. The CDR3 sequence is 12 residues long. The germline CDR1 and CDR2 sequences are SQVTM and ANQGSEA. The CDR3 DNA sequence: TGCAGCCTTGGGCCAGGAGGTCTCGGCTACACCTTC. It codes for CSLGPGGLGYTF.

Remarks on this clonotype: This likely comes from a read error, as the CDR3 has no conserved phenylalanine or tryptophan at its end. It is unclear where the CDR3 begins or ends on the DNA, so no DNA is shown, and the CDR3 is as TCRdb lists it. The chain uses TRBV10-3 and TRBJ1-6. Per the germline V gene, CDR1 is ENHRY and CDR2 is SYGVKD. Including both end residues, the CDR3 is 15 amino acids long. CDR3 amino acids: CAISESAAYNSPLQS.

At least ten counts were recorded for this clonotype. The genes are TRBV20-1 and TRBJ2-7, with 8 bases identical to TRBD2. V dropped 4 bases and J dropped 4; count of bases not matched to a gene: 3. Germline V lookup: CDR1 DFQATT, CDR2 SNEGSKA (reference sequence). CDR3 size: 12 residues. CDR3 residues: CSAIGGGYEQYF. Here the CDR3 DNA reads TGCAGTGCTATCGGGGGGGGGTACGAGCAGTACTTC.

The V and J genes are TRBV6-5 and TRBJ2-7, with TRBD2 identical over 12 bases. The CDR3 loop spans 13 amino acids. Unmatched junction bases numbered 2, after V lost 4 bases and J lost 7 bases. CDR1 is MNHEY and CDR2 is SVGAGI in the germline V gene. In nucleotides, the CDR3 is TGTGCCAGCAGTTTAGGACTAGCGGGAGAGCAGTACTTC. It codes for CASSLGLAGEQYF.

This chain uses TRBV7-8 with TRBJ2-2; 10 bases match TRBD1. The V segment lost 6 bases and the J segment 6 bases; nucleotides outside the gene matches: 4. Germline assignment: CDR1 SGHVS and CDR2 FQNEAQ. CDR3 length: 14 amino acids. The CDR3 bases are TGTGCCAGCAGTCCCGGGACAGGGGCCGGGGAGCTGTTTTTT. Protein: CASSPGTGAGELFF.

The rearrangement uses TRBV20-1 and TRBJ2-3; 8 nucleotides agree with TRBD1. This CDR3 has 16 residues. Looked up from germline, CDR1 is DFQATT and CDR2 is SNEGSKA (reference sequence). V shed 6 bases, J shed 6 bases, and the junction held 17 bases outside the gene matches. The CDR3 DNA reads as TGCAGTGCACTGTCCCCCGGGACAGGAGGGAGTGATACGCAGTATTTT. Residues: CSALSPGTGGSDTQYF.

This sequence joins TRBV7-9 and TRBJ1-2; D perhaps matches TRBD1 (6 bases). Germline assignment: CDR1 SEHNR and CDR2 FQNEAQ (reference sequence). This CDR3 has 16 amino acids. V dropped 7 bases and J dropped 1 base, with 19 bases sitting between them. The DNA of the CDR3 is TGTGCCAGCATCGAATTCGGACAGACCCTTAACTATGGCTACACCTTC. As protein: CASIEFGQTLNYGYTF.

This clonotype came up many times. This chain connects TRBV10-3 to TRBJ2-5; D may be TRBD2 (6 bases). Germline V lookup: CDR1 ENHRY, CDR2 SYGVKD. Trimming took off 6 bases at V and 4 bases at J, with 18 bases between the two ends. CDR3 size: 15 residues. The CDR3 reads CAIRGGTLTGETQYF. CDR3 sequence (DNA): TGTGCCATCAGGGGCGGGACCCTCACGGGAGAGACCCAGTACTTC.

Note on this clonotype: At one end the junction does not follow the germline gene, possibly because of a read error. This chain links TRBV19 with TRBJ1-4, with D maybe TRBD1 (6 bases). The CDR3 spans 15 residues. The germline CDR1 and CDR2 sequences are LNHDA and SQIVND (reference sequence). The CDR3 sequence: CASSLGTTINGKLFF. CDR3 DNA sequence: TGTGCCAGTAGCCTTGGGACAACGATTAATGGAAAACTGTTTTTT.

Many counts were recorded for this clonotype. V and J are TRBV18 and TRBJ1-3, with D uncertain. V shed 3 bases and J shed 0 bases, with 12 bases lying between them. CDR1 and CDR2 from the germline V gene are KGHSH and LQKENI. The CDR3 length is 16 residues. The CDR3 DNA reads TGTGCCAGCTCACCGCTTAGAGCCGACTCTGGAAACACCATATATTTT. It encodes CASSPLRADSGNTIYF.

The table lists this clonotype with many counts. This chain joins TRBV20-1 and TRBJ2-7; D gene ambiguous. The CDR3 totals 13 residues. Trimming took 4 bases from V and 1 from J, leaving 11 bases between them. Germline-derived CDR1 and CDR2 are DFQATT and SNEGSKA (reference sequence). The CDR3, as DNA: TGCAGTGCTACCGGACGGAAATCCTACGAGCAGTACTTC. It encodes CSATGRKSYEQYF.

This clonotype was seen ten or more times. The chain joins TRBV20-1 to TRBJ2-7; D is possibly TRBD1 (7 bases). The CDR3 sequence is 14 residues long. Germline V lookup: CDR1 DFQATT, CDR2 SNEGSKA (reference sequence). V was shortened by 1 base and J by 3 bases, with 13 bases between the two germline ends. CDR3 region: CSARAPGGGYEQYF. Written as DNA, the CDR3 is TGCAGTGCTAGAGCCCCAGGGGGAGGCTACGAGCAGTACTTC.

V usage is TRBV11-3 and J usage is TRBJ2-1; TRBD2 aligns across 11 bases. CDR3 size: 15 residues. Germline V lookup: CDR1 SGHNT, CDR2 YENEEA. Trimming removed 6 bases from V and 6 bases from J; junction bases left unmatched: 7. The CDR3 DNA follows: TGTGCCAGCAGAGACCTTAGCGGGAGGGCCAATGAGCAGTTCTTC. It encodes CASRDLSGRANEQFF.

This clonotype was counted ten times or more. The rearrangement links TRBV7-6 to TRBJ1-1, with a weak D call TRBD1 (6 bases). Germline values: CDR1 SGHVS, CDR2 FNYEAQ. Trimming cost V 4 bases and J 1 base, with 16 bases left between them. CDR3 length: 16 amino acids. CDR3 sequence reads: CASSYEGQGPNTEAFF. As DNA, the CDR3 is TGTGCCAGCAGCTATGAGGGGCAGGGGCCGAACACTGAAGCTTTCTTT. Full variable domain (missing parts from reference TRBV7-6 and TRBJ1-1): GAGVSQSPRYKVTKRGQDVALRCDPISGHVSLYWYRQALGQGPEFLTYFNYEAQQDKSGLPNDRFSAERPEGSISTLTIQRTEQRDSAMYRCASSYEGQGPNTEAFFGQGTRLTVV.

This clonotype has at least ten counts. The chain employs TRBV18 and TRBJ1-1; D remains unclear. The length of the CDR3 is 14 residues. Germline lookup yields CDR1 KGHSH and CDR2 LQKENI. The V end lost 10 bases, the J end lost 0 bases, and 15 bases lay between the germline ends. CDR3 region: CATRPGFMNTEAFF. The CDR3 coding sequence is TGTGCCACCCGCCCCGGTTTCATGAACACTGAAGCTTTCTTT.

This clonotype was found a few times. The chain uses TRBV13 and TRBJ2-5; TRBD1 aligns across 8 bases. The trim removed 5 bases at V and 4 bases at J, leaving 3 bases unmatched. This CDR3 comprises 13 residues. Germline V gives CDR1 PRHDT, CDR2 FYEKMQ (reference sequence). Here the CDR3 DNA reads TGTGCCAGCAGCCCGGACAGGGCAGAGACCCAGTACTTC. Its protein is CASSPDRAETQYF. Together with reference TRBV13 and TRBJ2-5, the CDR3 gives the full variable domain: AAGVIQSPRHLIKEKRETATLKCYPIPRHDTVYWYQQGPGQDPQFLISFYEKMQSDKGSIPDRFSAQQFSDYHSELNMSSLELGDSALYFCASSPDRAETQYFGPGTRLLVL.

This clonotype was detected ten times or more. The chain employs TRBV15 and TRBJ2-2, with D possibly TRBD2 on 6 matching bases. The length of the CDR3 is 15 residues. With 4 bases removed from V and 6 bases from J, the gap between germline ends came to 15 bases. Looked up from germline, CDR1 is LNHNV and CDR2 is YYDKDF (reference sequence). CDR3: CATSMGGTLAGELFF. In nucleotides, the CDR3 is TGTGCCACCAGCATGGGCGGGACCCTCGCCGGGGAGCTGTTTTTT.

The chain couples TRBV29-1 to TRBJ1-1; D might be TRBD1 (6 bases). CDR3 size: 14 residues. The germline V and J ends were trimmed by 3 bases and 3 bases, with 14 bases remaining between them. Looked up from germline, CDR1 is SQVTM and CDR2 is ANQGSEA. CDR3: CSVDEGEGDTEAFF. The CDR3 bases are TGCAGCGTTGATGAGGGGGAAGGGGACACTGAAGCTTTCTTT.